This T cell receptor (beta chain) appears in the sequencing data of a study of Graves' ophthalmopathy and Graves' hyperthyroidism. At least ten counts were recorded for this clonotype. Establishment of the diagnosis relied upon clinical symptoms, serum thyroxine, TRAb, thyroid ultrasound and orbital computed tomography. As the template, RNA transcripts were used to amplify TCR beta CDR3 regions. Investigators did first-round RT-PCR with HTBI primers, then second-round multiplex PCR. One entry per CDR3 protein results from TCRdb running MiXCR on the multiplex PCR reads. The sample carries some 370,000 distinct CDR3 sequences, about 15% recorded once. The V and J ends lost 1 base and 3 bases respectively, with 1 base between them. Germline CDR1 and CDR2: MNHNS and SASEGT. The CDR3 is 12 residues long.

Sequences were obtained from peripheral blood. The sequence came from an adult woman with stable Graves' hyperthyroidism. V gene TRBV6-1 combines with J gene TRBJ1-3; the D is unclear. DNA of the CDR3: TGTGCCAGCAGTGAAGTTGGAAACACCATATATTTT. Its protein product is CASSEVGNTIYF.